This T cell receptor (beta chain) was retrieved from a study of early T cells in non-severe SARS-CoV-2 infection. Overall study: With bulk RNA from unsorted whole blood as input, sequencing yielded unpaired chains. Overall study findings and caveats: Anti-spike CD8 responses were favored in VDJdb matching, and private and CD4 specificities were missed.

Individual cDNA molecules received unique molecular identifiers. Via MiXCR, TCRdb re-called the 5' RACE reads, giving one row per CDR3 protein. The table lists more than 55,000 distinct CDR3 sequences, over 4.5% of them singletons, with about 3% in the top ten. Germline trimming cut 3 bases from V and 0 bases from J; bases unmatched to any gene: 1. The CDR3 contains 14 residues. Germline values: CDR1 GTSNPN, CDR2 SVGIG (reference sequence). For this clonotype: Its target is not known.

The TCR comes from an adult who was a healthcare worker with PCR-confirmed SARS-CoV-2 infection or an uninfected control (not recorded which). The sequenced sample was whole blood, obtained at baseline. The rearrangement joins TRBV30 to TRBJ2-7; 11 bases are shared with TRBD2. The CDR3 nucleotides are TGTGCCTGGAGAACTAGCGGGAGCTCCTACGAGCAGTACTTC. This codes for CAWRTSGSSYEQYF. Full variable domain (missing parts from reference TRBV30 and TRBJ2-7): SQTIHQWPATLVQPVGSPLSLECTVEGTSNPNLYWYRQAAGRGLQLLFYSVGIGQISSEVPQNLSASRPQDRQFILSSKKLLLSDSGFYLCAWRTSGSSYEQYFGPGTRLTVT.